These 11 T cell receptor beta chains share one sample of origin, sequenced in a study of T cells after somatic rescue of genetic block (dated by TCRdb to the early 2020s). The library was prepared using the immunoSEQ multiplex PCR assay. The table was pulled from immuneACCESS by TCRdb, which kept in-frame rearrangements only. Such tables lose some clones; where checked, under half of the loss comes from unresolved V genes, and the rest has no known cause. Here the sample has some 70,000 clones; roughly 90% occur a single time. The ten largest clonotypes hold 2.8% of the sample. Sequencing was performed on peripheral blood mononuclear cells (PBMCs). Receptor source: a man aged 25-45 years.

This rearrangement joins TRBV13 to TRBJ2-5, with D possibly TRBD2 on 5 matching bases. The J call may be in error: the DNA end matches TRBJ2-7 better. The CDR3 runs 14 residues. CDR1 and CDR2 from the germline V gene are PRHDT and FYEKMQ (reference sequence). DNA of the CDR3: TGTGCCAGCTCCCCTGAAAGGAGGTCCTACGAGCAGTACTTC. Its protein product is CASSPERRSYEQYF.

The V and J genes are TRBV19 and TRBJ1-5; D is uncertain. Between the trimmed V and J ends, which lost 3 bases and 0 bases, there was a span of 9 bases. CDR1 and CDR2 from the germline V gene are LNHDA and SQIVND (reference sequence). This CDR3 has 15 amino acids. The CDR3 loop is CASSISAGSNQPQHF. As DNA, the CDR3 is TGTGCCAGTAGTATTTCGGCCGGTAGCAATCAGCCCCAGCATTTT.

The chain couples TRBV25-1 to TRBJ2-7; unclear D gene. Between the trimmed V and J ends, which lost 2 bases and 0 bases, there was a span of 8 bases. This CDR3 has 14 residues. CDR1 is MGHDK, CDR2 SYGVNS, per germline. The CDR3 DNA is TGTGCCAGCAGTGAAAGCCCCTCCTCCTACGAGCAGTACTTC. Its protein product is CASSESPSSYEQYF.

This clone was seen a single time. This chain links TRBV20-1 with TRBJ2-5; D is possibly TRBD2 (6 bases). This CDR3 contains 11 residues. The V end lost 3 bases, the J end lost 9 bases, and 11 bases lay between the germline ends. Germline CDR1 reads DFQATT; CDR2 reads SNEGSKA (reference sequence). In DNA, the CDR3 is TGCAGTGCTAGGAGCGGGCAGGCCCAGTACTTC. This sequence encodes CSARSGQAQYF.

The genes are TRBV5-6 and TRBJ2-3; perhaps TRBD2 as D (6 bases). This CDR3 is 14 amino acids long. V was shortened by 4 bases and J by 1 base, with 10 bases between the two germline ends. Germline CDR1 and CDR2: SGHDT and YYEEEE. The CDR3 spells CASSLGGGTDTQYF. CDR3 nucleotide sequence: TGTGCCAGCAGCCTGGGAGGCGGCACAGATACGCAGTATTTT.

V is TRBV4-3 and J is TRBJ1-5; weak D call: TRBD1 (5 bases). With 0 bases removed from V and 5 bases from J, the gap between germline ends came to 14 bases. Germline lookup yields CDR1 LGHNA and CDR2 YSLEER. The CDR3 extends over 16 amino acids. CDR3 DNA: TGCGCCAGCAGCCAAGATACTGGCTGGGGGGATCAGCCCCAGCATTTT. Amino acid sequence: CASSQDTGWGDQPQHF.

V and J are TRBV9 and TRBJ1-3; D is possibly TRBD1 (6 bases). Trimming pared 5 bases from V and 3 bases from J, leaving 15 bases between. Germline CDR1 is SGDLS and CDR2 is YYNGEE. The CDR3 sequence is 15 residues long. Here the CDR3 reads CASSFDQGFGNTIYF. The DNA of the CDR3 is TGTGCCAGCAGTTTTGATCAGGGGTTTGGAAACACCATATATTTT.

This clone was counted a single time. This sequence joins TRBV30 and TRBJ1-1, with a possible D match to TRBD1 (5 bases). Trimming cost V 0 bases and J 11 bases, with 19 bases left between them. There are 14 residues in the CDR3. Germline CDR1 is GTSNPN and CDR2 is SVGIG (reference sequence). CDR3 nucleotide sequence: TGTGCCTGGAGTGTATTAGGACATTACCGGGGGGCTTTCTTT. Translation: CAWSVLGHYRGAFF.

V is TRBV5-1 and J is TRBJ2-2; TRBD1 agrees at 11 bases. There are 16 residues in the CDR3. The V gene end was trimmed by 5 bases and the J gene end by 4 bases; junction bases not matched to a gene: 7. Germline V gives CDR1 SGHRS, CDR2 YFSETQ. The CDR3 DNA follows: TGCGCCAGCAGGGAGCGGACAGGGGGCTTCACCGGGGAGCTGTTTTTT. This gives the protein CASRERTGGFTGELFF.

The CDR3 region is CASSSIAGSYEQYF. CDR3 bases: TGTGCCAGCAGTAGTATAGCGGGCTCCTACGAGCAGTACTTC. The V call is TRBV6-4, the J call TRBJ2-7; 7 positions agree with TRBD2. Trimming cost V 5 bases and J 0 bases; bases outside gene matches: 4. Looked up from germline, CDR1 is MRHNA and CDR2 is SNTAGT. The CDR3 is 14 amino acids.

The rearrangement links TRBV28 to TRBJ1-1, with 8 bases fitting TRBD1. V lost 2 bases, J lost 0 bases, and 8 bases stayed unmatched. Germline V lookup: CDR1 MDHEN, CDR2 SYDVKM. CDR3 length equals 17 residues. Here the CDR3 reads CASSLLDRGVLNTEAFF. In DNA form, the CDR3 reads TGTGCCAGCAGTTTACTCGACAGGGGAGTGTTGAACACTGAAGCTTTCTTT.